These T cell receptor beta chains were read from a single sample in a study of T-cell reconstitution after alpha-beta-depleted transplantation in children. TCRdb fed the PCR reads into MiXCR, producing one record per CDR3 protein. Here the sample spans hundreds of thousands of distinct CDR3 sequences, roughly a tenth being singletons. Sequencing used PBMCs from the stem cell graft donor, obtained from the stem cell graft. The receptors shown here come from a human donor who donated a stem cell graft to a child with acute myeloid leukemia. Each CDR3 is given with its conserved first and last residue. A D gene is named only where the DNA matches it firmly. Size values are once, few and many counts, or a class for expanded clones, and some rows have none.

CDR3 DNA: TGTGCCATCAGTCCCCACCTCGGGACTAGCGGGAGCGATGAGCAGTTCTTC
CDR3 protein: CAISPHLGTSGSDEQFF
D gene: TRBD2
clone size: .
J gene: TRBJ2-1
V gene: TRBV10-3

CDR3 DNA: TGTGCCAGCACGGGACTAGCGGACAATGAGCAGTTCTTC
CDR3 protein: CASTGLADNEQFF
D gene: TRBD2
clone size: .
J gene: TRBJ2-1
V gene: TRBV9

CDR3 DNA: TGTGCCAGCAGTCATCGGGACAGCGAAGAGACCCAGTACTTC
CDR3 protein: CASSHRDSEETQYF
D gene: TRBD1
clone size: many
J gene: TRBJ2-5
V gene: TRBV12-3/TRBV12-4

CDR3 DNA: TGCGCCAGCAGTGAGACTCGGGCGGGCAATGAGCAGTTCTTC
CDR3 protein: CASSETRAGNEQFF
D gene: .
clone size: few
J gene: TRBJ2-1
V gene: TRBV10-2

CDR3 DNA: TGCGCCAGCAGAAACGACATTCTCCCCAGCAATGAGCAGTTCTTC
CDR3 protein: CASRNDILPSNEQFF
D gene: .
clone size: .
J gene: TRBJ2-1
V gene: TRBV5-1

CDR3 DNA: TGTGCCAGCAGTTTGGGTCAAGACCCCTACTATGGCTACACCTTC
CDR3 protein: CASSLGQDPYYGYTF
D gene: .
clone size: many
J gene: TRBJ1-2
V gene: TRBV27

CDR3 DNA: TGCGCCAGCAGCCTACAGGAGGGGAATTCACCCCTCCACTTT
CDR3 protein: CASSLQEGNSPLHF
D gene: .
clone size: .
J gene: TRBJ1-6
V gene: TRBV5-1

CDR3 DNA: TGTGCCAGCAGGCTTGGCGTAGAGACCTACAATGAGCAGTTCTTC
CDR3 protein: CASRLGVETYNEQFF
D gene: .
clone size: .
J gene: TRBJ2-1
V gene: TRBV12-3/TRBV12-4

CDR3 DNA: TGTGCCAGCAGTGAAGCGCTTCGGGCAGGGGGCGCCTACAATGAGCAGTTCTTC
CDR3 protein: CASSEALRAGGAYNEQFF
D gene: TRBD1
clone size: few
J gene: TRBJ2-1
V gene: TRBV2

CDR3 DNA: TGTGCCAGCAGGACCGGGACAGGGTCCCAAGAGACCCAGTACTTC
CDR3 protein: CASRTGTGSQETQYF
D gene: TRBD1
clone size: .
J gene: TRBJ2-5
V gene: TRBV7-2

CDR3 DNA: TGTGCCAGCAGCTTTTGGACTAGCGGGAATCGGAGATCCTACAATGAGCAGTTCTTC
CDR3 protein: CASSFWTSGNRRSYNEQFF
D gene: TRBD2
clone size: few
J gene: TRBJ2-1
V gene: TRBV11-3

CDR3 DNA: TGTGCCAGCACCAGGCTACTAGCTGATACCTACAATGAGCAGTTCTTC
CDR3 protein: CASTRLLADTYNEQFF
D gene: .
clone size: .
J gene: TRBJ2-1
V gene: TRBV6-2/TRBV6-3

CDR3 DNA: TGCGCCAGCAGCCAGGACTCGCAGGTTGCACCCTATAATTCACCCCTCCACTTT
CDR3 protein: CASSQDSQVAPYNSPLHF
D gene: .
clone size: few
J gene: TRBJ1-6
V gene: TRBV4-3

CDR3 DNA: TGTGCCAGCAGCTTATCAGGGGGCGGGGAGCCCCAGCATTTT
CDR3 protein: CASSLSGGGEPQHF
D gene: TRBD1
clone size: .
J gene: TRBJ1-5
V gene: TRBV7-2

CDR3 DNA: TGTGCCAGCAGTTACCGAGTCACTAGCTGGGGCACAGATACGCAGTATTTT
CDR3 protein: CASSYRVTSWGTDTQYF
D gene: .
clone size: few
J gene: TRBJ2-3
V gene: TRBV6-5

CDR3 DNA: TGTGCCAACAATCCGGGGACTATTGGAAATGAGCAGTTCTTC
CDR3 protein: CANNPGTIGNEQFF
D gene: TRBD2
clone size: .
J gene: TRBJ2-1
V gene: TRBV12-3/TRBV12-4

CDR3 DNA: TGTGCCAGCAGTTACGGGGGGAGGAACACTGAAGCTTTCTTT
CDR3 protein: CASSYGGRNTEAFF
D gene: .
clone size: .
J gene: TRBJ1-1
V gene: TRBV6-2/TRBV6-3

CDR3 DNA: TGCAGTGCCCAGGTCCGCGCAGATACGCAGTATTTT
CDR3 protein: CSAQVRADTQYF
D gene: .
clone size: .
J gene: TRBJ2-3
V gene: TRBV20-1

CDR3 DNA: TGTGCCAGCAGTTTATTCGGGTCTTACGAGCAGTACTTC
CDR3 protein: CASSLFGSYEQYF
D gene: .
clone size: .
J gene: TRBJ2-7
V gene: TRBV28

CDR3 DNA: TGTGCCAGCAGTTTGTCTAGCGGGATAAATAAGCAGTACTTC
CDR3 protein: CASSLSSGINKQYF
D gene: TRBD2
clone size: .
J gene: TRBJ2-7
V gene: TRBV12-3/TRBV12-4

CDR3 DNA: TGCGCCAGCAGCAAGACTAGCGGGAGCTCCTACAATGAGCAGTTCTTC
CDR3 protein: CASSKTSGSSYNEQFF
D gene: TRBD2
clone size: many
J gene: TRBJ2-1
V gene: TRBV5-1

CDR3 DNA: TGCGCCAGCAGCTTGCCGGGACTACCCCCGGATACGCAGTATTTT
CDR3 protein: CASSLPGLPPDTQYF
D gene: TRBD2
clone size: .
J gene: TRBJ2-3
V gene: TRBV5-1

CDR3 DNA: TGCAGTGCTAGAGATCCAGCGGGAGTCAACACAGATACGCAGTATTTT
CDR3 protein: CSARDPAGVNTDTQYF
D gene: TRBD2
clone size: many
J gene: TRBJ2-3
V gene: TRBV20-1

CDR3 DNA: TGCAGTGCTAGAGTTCCACTAGCCTACAATGAGCAGTTCTTC
CDR3 protein: CSARVPLAYNEQFF
D gene: .
clone size: few
J gene: TRBJ2-1
V gene: TRBV20-1

CDR3 DNA: TGTGCCAGCAGTGGTGGAAGCGGTCGCACAGATACGCAGTATTTT
CDR3 protein: CASSGGSGRTDTQYF
D gene: .
clone size: .
J gene: TRBJ2-3
V gene: TRBV2

CDR3 DNA: TGTGCCATCAGTCCCACTCGTGGGACCGGGGAGCTGTTTTTT
CDR3 protein: CAISPTRGTGELFF
D gene: .
clone size: many
J gene: TRBJ2-2
V gene: TRBV10-3

CDR3 DNA: TGTGCCAGCAGCGCCCGGGTCTTCCCTTCTAGCGGGGAGCTGTTTTTT
CDR3 protein: CASSARVFPSSGELFF
D gene: .
clone size: .
J gene: TRBJ2-2
V gene: TRBV7-9

CDR3 DNA: TGTGCCAGCAGCTCTCGAATACACGCCAAGGGAACTGGGGCCAACGTCCTGACTTTC
CDR3 protein: CASSSRIHAKGTGANVLTF
D gene: .
clone size: .
J gene: TRBJ2-6
V gene: TRBV7-8

CDR3 DNA: TGTGCCAGCAGTTACCGTCAGGGTTGGGAGCAGTACTTC
CDR3 protein: CASSYRQGWEQYF
D gene: .
clone size: .
J gene: TRBJ2-7
V gene: TRBV6-2/TRBV6-3

CDR3 DNA: TGTGCCAGCACCCGCGGGGGCTACGGCTCCTACGAGCAGTACTTC
CDR3 protein: CASTRGGYGSYEQYF
D gene: .
clone size: many
J gene: TRBJ2-7
V gene: TRBV27

CDR3 DNA: TGTGCCAGCAGCTTAGAGGTAGCGGGGCCTTACAATGAGCAGTTCTTC
CDR3 protein: CASSLEVAGPYNEQFF
D gene: TRBD2
clone size: few
J gene: TRBJ2-1
V gene: TRBV7-8

CDR3 DNA: TGTGCCAGCAGCCAAGAGGCTACTAGCGGGGTCACAGATACGCAGTATTTT
CDR3 protein: CASSQEATSGVTDTQYF
D gene: TRBD2
clone size: few
J gene: TRBJ2-3
V gene: TRBV3-1

CDR3 DNA: TGCGCCAGCAGCCCACGAGGGGTCTTCTCTGGAAACACCATATATTTT
CDR3 protein: CASSPRGVFSGNTIYF
D gene: .
clone size: few
J gene: TRBJ1-3
V gene: TRBV5-1

CDR3 DNA: TGTGCCATCAGTCCACGAGGGACTAGCGGGAGTGGCAATGAGCAGTTCTTC
CDR3 protein: CAISPRGTSGSGNEQFF
D gene: TRBD2
clone size: few
J gene: TRBJ2-1
V gene: TRBV10-3

CDR3 DNA: TGTGCCATCAGTCCCCCGGGGGGAAGCACAGATACGCAGTATTTT
CDR3 protein: CAISPPGGSTDTQYF
D gene: TRBD2
clone size: .
J gene: TRBJ2-3
V gene: TRBV10-3

CDR3 DNA: TGCAGCGTCACCGGACGGTGGGTGAACACTGAAGCTTTCTTT
CDR3 protein: CSVTGRWVNTEAFF
D gene: .
clone size: .
J gene: TRBJ1-1
V gene: TRBV29-1

CDR3 DNA: TGTGCCAGCAGCTTACGCGGGAGGGCCCAAGATACGCAGTATTTT
CDR3 protein: CASSLRGRAQDTQYF
D gene: TRBD2
clone size: .
J gene: TRBJ2-3
V gene: TRBV7-2

CDR3 DNA: TGCAGTGCTAGTCCGTACTACCCCCGGGTCCAAGAGACCCAGTACTTC
CDR3 protein: CSASPYYPRVQETQYF
D gene: .
clone size: few
J gene: TRBJ2-5
V gene: TRBV20-1

CDR3 DNA: TGTGCCAGCAGTTTGTTCCAGGGGGCAGGGGAGACCCAGTACTTC
CDR3 protein: CASSLFQGAGETQYF
D gene: TRBD1
clone size: few
J gene: TRBJ2-5
V gene: TRBV12-3/TRBV12-4